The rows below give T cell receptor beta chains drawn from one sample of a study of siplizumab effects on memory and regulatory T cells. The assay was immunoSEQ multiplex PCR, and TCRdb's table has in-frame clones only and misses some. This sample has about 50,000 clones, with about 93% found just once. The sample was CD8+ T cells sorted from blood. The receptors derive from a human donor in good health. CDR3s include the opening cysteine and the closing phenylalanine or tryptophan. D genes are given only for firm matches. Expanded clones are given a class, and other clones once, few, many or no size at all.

CDR3 DNA: TGTGCCTGGAGGCACAAAACCCGAGCAGATACGCAGTATTTT; CDR3 protein: CAWRHKTRADTQYF; V gene: TRBV30; clone size: -; J gene: TRBJ2-3; D gene: -
CDR3 DNA: TGTGCCAGCACCAACCGGGACAGGGCTGGGGGGCCCCTCCACTTT; CDR3 protein: CASTNRDRAGGPLHF; V gene: TRBV28; clone size: -; J gene: TRBJ1-6; D gene: TRBD1
CDR3 DNA: TGCAGCGTTAAAGCGGGGTTTCTCTACAATGAGCAGTTCTTC; CDR3 protein: CSVKAGFLYNEQFF; V gene: TRBV29-1; clone size: -; J gene: TRBJ2-1; D gene: TRBD2
CDR3 DNA: TGTGCCAGTATTGCGTCTGCGGGAGAACCCGGGGAGCTGTTTTTT; CDR3 protein: CASIASAGEPGELFF; V gene: TRBV19; clone size: once; J gene: TRBJ2-2; D gene: TRBD2
CDR3 DNA: TGCAGCGTTGATGGGGGCAGTGACGAGCAGTACTTC; CDR3 protein: CSVDGGSDEQYF; V gene: TRBV29-1; clone size: -; J gene: TRBJ2-7; D gene: -
CDR3 DNA: TGTGCCAGCAGCTTAGGGGACAGCGCTAGGACCCAGTACTTC; CDR3 protein: CASSLGDSARTQYF; V gene: TRBV7-9; clone size: -; J gene: TRBJ2-5; D gene: TRBD1
CDR3 DNA: TGTGCCAGCTTTGGAACAGGCCGGAATGAGCAGTTCTTC; CDR3 protein: CASFGTGRNEQFF; V gene: TRBV2; clone size: -; J gene: TRBJ2-1; D gene: -
CDR3 DNA: TGCGCCAGCAGCCCCCTCCCGGGCGGAGGGAGCTCCTACGAGCAGTACTTC; CDR3 protein: CASSPLPGGGSSYEQYF; V gene: TRBV4-1; clone size: -; J gene: TRBJ2-7; D gene: -
CDR3 DNA: TGTGCCACCAAACCCGGGACAGATTTTCCTCGGCAGTACTTC; CDR3 protein: CATKPGTDFPRQYF; V gene: TRBV15; clone size: once; J gene: TRBJ2-7; D gene: TRBD1
CDR3 DNA: TGTGCCAGCAGCCCCCTTGGGGAGGAAAAACTGTTTTTT; CDR3 protein: CASSPLGEEKLFF; V gene: TRBV4-2; clone size: -; J gene: TRBJ1-4; D gene: -
CDR3 DNA: TGTGCCAGCAGCTCCTCAGGGAGCAATCAGCCCCAGCATTTT; CDR3 protein: CASSSSGSNQPQHF; V gene: TRBV7-9; clone size: -; J gene: TRBJ1-5; D gene: -
CDR3 DNA: TGTGCCAGCAGTACCCTCGACAGGGGGCCCTTATTCGATGGCTACACCTTC; CDR3 protein: CASSTLDRGPLFDGYTF; V gene: TRBV28; clone size: -; J gene: TRBJ1-2; D gene: TRBD1
CDR3 DNA: TGTGCCAGCAGCTCCACGCCGGGCTACGAGCAGTACTTC; CDR3 protein: CASSSTPGYEQYF; V gene: TRBV11-2; clone size: -; J gene: TRBJ2-7; D gene: -
CDR3 DNA: TGTGCCAGCAGCTTTAGCGGGTACAAGCCCTACGAGCAGTACTTC; CDR3 protein: CASSFSGYKPYEQYF; V gene: TRBV5-4; clone size: -; J gene: TRBJ2-7; D gene: TRBD2
CDR3 DNA: TGTGCCAGCAGCCCGCTAGACCGAGGGTATGGCTACACCTTC; CDR3 protein: CASSPLDRGYGYTF; V gene: TRBV7-2; clone size: -; J gene: TRBJ1-2; D gene: -
CDR3 DNA: TGTGCCAGCCGCCCCCCCAAAAACATTCAGTACTTC; CDR3 protein: CASRPPKNIQYF; V gene: TRBV27; clone size: -; J gene: TRBJ2-4; D gene: -
CDR3 DNA: TGTGCCAGCAGCAAAATATTCAAGCACAGGGTCCTTCTCCTCAATAATTCACCCCTCCACTTT; CDR3 protein: CASSKIFKHRVLLLNNSPLHF; V gene: TRBV21-1; clone size: -; J gene: TRBJ1-6; D gene: -
CDR3 DNA: TGCGCCAGCAGCCTGGACGGCGGGAGTATGAATGAGCAGTTCTTC; CDR3 protein: CASSLDGGSMNEQFF; V gene: TRBV5-1; clone size: -; J gene: TRBJ2-1; D gene: TRBD2
CDR3 DNA: TGTGCCAGCAGTGGGAGTGGAGCTGAAACTAGCGGGAGATACGAGCAGTACTTC; CDR3 protein: CASSGSGAETSGRYEQYF; V gene: TRBV6-1; clone size: -; J gene: TRBJ2-7; D gene: TRBD2
CDR3 DNA: TGTGCCAGCCCTACCCCCGGGGGCTCGGATTATGGCTACACCTTC; CDR3 protein: CASPTPGGSDYGYTF; V gene: TRBV6-1; clone size: -; J gene: TRBJ1-2; D gene: -
CDR3 DNA: TGTGCCAGCAGCTTAGCCGCCCATAGGACAGATACGCAGTATTTT; CDR3 protein: CASSLAAHRTDTQYF; V gene: TRBV11-2; clone size: few; J gene: TRBJ2-3; D gene: -
CDR3 DNA: TGTGCCAGCAGCTTAGGTGTGACCCACAATGAGCAGTTCTTC; CDR3 protein: CASSLGVTHNEQFF; V gene: TRBV7-3; clone size: -; J gene: TRBJ2-1; D gene: -
CDR3 DNA: TGCAGCGTTGAAGGAAGGGAGGGGGGTGAAGCTTTCTTT; CDR3 protein: CSVEGREGGEAFF; V gene: TRBV29-1; clone size: few; J gene: TRBJ1-1; D gene: -
CDR3 DNA: TGCAGCGTTGTGGGGACCTATGGCTACACCTTC; CDR3 protein: CSVVGTYGYTF; V gene: TRBV29-1; clone size: -; J gene: TRBJ1-2; D gene: -
CDR3 DNA: TGTGCCAGCAGCCCCGCGGGGACCCCGGAGACCCAGTACTTC; CDR3 protein: CASSPAGTPETQYF; V gene: TRBV6-1; clone size: -; J gene: TRBJ2-5; D gene: -
CDR3 DNA: TGTGCCAGCATCAAAGGCCGGGAGAGCCAGCCCCAGCATTTT; CDR3 protein: CASIKGRESQPQHF; V gene: TRBV21-1; clone size: -; J gene: TRBJ1-5; D gene: -
CDR3 DNA: TGTGCCAGCAGTATGACAGTAAATCAGCCCCAGCATTTT; CDR3 protein: CASSMTVNQPQHF; V gene: TRBV6-6; clone size: -; J gene: TRBJ1-5; D gene: -
CDR3 DNA: TGCAGCGTGGGACTAGCGGGAGTCAACACCGGGGAGCTGTTTTTT; CDR3 protein: CSVGLAGVNTGELFF; V gene: TRBV29-1; clone size: -; J gene: TRBJ2-2; D gene: TRBD2
CDR3 DNA: TGCGCCAGCAGCGGGCGTGATCAGAACTATGGCTACACCTTC; CDR3 protein: CASSGRDQNYGYTF; V gene: TRBV4-1; clone size: few; J gene: TRBJ1-2; D gene: -
CDR3 DNA: TGTGCCAGCAGCTTGCAAAACCTTTACGAGCAGTACTTC; CDR3 protein: CASSLQNLYEQYF; V gene: TRBV11-2; clone size: -; J gene: TRBJ2-7; D gene: -
CDR3 DNA: TGTGCCAGCAGTTCAACCCATGACAGTCGTGGCTACACCTTC; CDR3 protein: CASSSTHDSRGYTF; V gene: TRBV28; clone size: -; J gene: TRBJ1-2; D gene: -
CDR3 DNA: TGCGCCAGCAGCCAAGACCCAGGCGGTTCCTACGAGCAGTACTTC; CDR3 protein: CASSQDPGGSYEQYF; V gene: TRBV4-1; clone size: -; J gene: TRBJ2-7; D gene: -